These 5 T cell receptor beta chains originate from one sample sequenced in a study of glioma-infiltrating T cells. TCR alpha and beta CDR3 regions were amplified from RNA using iRepertoire nested multiplex PCR. Using its own MiXCR run on the multiplex PCR reads, TCRdb lists one record per CDR3 protein. The profile covers approximately 190,000 distinct CDR3 sequences, with 25% to 35% appearing a single time and around 20% taken by the ten largest. The material sequenced was glioma tissue, nonneoplastic brain tissue, or PBMCs (not recorded which). These receptors all come from a human donor with low-grade glioma or glioblastoma, undergoing nonglioma brain surgery, or in good health (not recorded which).

For the CDR3, the DNA is TGTGCCAGCAGTGAACTCTCGTCCAGGGGCCCCTACGAGCAGTACTTC. Translated, it gives CASSELSSRGPYEQYF. The gene calls are TRBV2 and TRBJ2-7; maybe TRBD1 (6 bases). The V gene's germline CDR1 is SNHLY and CDR2 FYNNEI. The V and J ends lost 2 bases and 2 bases respectively, with 16 bases between them. The CDR3 is made up of 16 amino acids.

This clonotype was counted ten times or more. The chain joins TRBV10-3 to TRBJ1-2, with D possibly TRBD1 on 6 matching bases. CDR3 length: 13 amino acids. V lost 5 bases to trimming and J lost 8 bases, with 15 bases between them. From germline, CDR1 is ENHRY and CDR2 SYGVKD. For the CDR3, the DNA is TGTGCCATCAGTAACAGGGAAGTGGAGGGCTACACCTTC. Amino acids: CAISNREVEGYTF.

J is TRBJ2-6 and V is TRBV7-6, with D perhaps TRBD1 or TRBD2 (5 bases each). Trimming left V 1 base short and J 0 bases short, with 16 bases between. The CDR3 spans 19 residues. Germline V CDR1 and CDR2: SGHVS, FNYEAQ. The CDR3 DNA reads TGTGCCAGCAGCTTAGTACCGGGACGGCCGAGCTCTGGGGCCAACGTCCTGACTTTC. The encoded protein is CASSLVPGRPSSGANVLTF.

The gene calls are TRBV2 and TRBJ2-7; 9 bases align to TRBD1. CDR1 is SNHLY and CDR2 is FYNNEI in the germline V gene. The CDR3 is made up of 15 amino acids. J was trimmed by 6 bases and V by 8 bases; bases with no gene match: 14. CDR3 region: CASRTGTGILSEQYF. For the CDR3, the DNA is TGTGCCAGCCGAACCGGGACAGGGATATTAAGCGAGCAGTACTTC.

With regard to this clonotype: The conserved closing phenylalanine or tryptophan is absent in this CDR3, likely reflecting a read error. The chain is built from TRBV9 and TRBJ2-3; D is ambiguous. From germline, CDR1 is SGDLS and CDR2 YYNGEE. The V and J ends lost 0 bases and 2 bases respectively, with 13 bases between them. The length of the CDR3 is 16 residues. As DNA, the CDR3 is TGTGCCAGCAGCGTAGGGGGTCCCCCACACACAGATACGCAGTATCTT. It yields the protein CASSVGGPPHTDTQYL.